This T cell receptor beta chain was sequenced in a study of response to subunit inactivated influenza vaccine. Study-wide findings and caveats: Authors suggested each seasonal influenza vaccination recruits few new T cells.

This CDR3 has 15 amino acids. CDR1 is MNHNS, CDR2 SASEGT, per germline. V lost 4 bases and J lost 5; bases outside the gene matches: 8. In TCRdb, the RT-PCR reads were re-called with MiXCR into one record per CDR3 protein. The repertoire has hundreds of thousands of distinct CDR3 sequences, 10% to 15% of them found once; the top ten carry around 13%. Of note for this clonotype: What it recognizes is unknown.

The specimen comprised PBMCs from blood, sampled around seven weeks after vaccination. This clonotype originated in a man aged 50 to 59 who received an inactivated influenza vaccine. The rearrangement links TRBV6-1 to TRBJ2-5; 9 bases map to TRBD2. CDR3 nucleotide sequence: TGTGCCAGCAGTGGTAGCGGGAGTGCGGGTGAGACCCAGTACTTC. Translated: CASSGSGSAGETQYF.